This T cell receptor (beta chain) was sequenced during a study of T cell repertoires in cytomegalovirus infection. Across the whole study: Indications came from public TCR beta signatures; they pointed to CMV infection and to a matching HLA type. Study-level points and caveats: Cumulative public TCR beta family frequency identified CMV carriers with the relevant HLA.

TCRdb re-called the reads through MiXCR, storing one row per CDR3 protein. The data show roughly 300,000 distinct CDR3 sequences, 8% to 10% seen once. The V and J ends lost 0 bases and 4 bases, in that order; junction bases with no gene match: 2. Germline CDR1 is LGHNA and CDR2 is YSLEER. This CDR3 region has 16 residues. Ten or more counts support this clonotype. What it binds is unknown. The chain carries TRBV4-3 and TRBJ2-1; 11 nucleotides match TRBD2. Sequenced input: PBMCs. The source is a human donor in good health (CMV status not recorded). Some clones in this sample may be carry-over from other donors' samples. The CDR3 DNA sequence: TGCGCCAGCAGCCAAGAGGCTAGCGGGAGGTACAATGAGCAGTTCTTC. The encoded protein is CASSQEASGRYNEQFF.